The 30 T cell receptor beta chains below all came from one sample that was sequenced in a study of metastatic and nonmetastatic thyroid tumors. Before thyroid surgery, none of the patients had received any treatment. From the PCR reads, TCRdb re-called clones with MiXCR. Among about 20,000 clones, around 30% were seen once, and the ten largest hold 13% to 15%. The sample comprised blood. The origin of the receptors is a female donor with papillary thyroid cancer or a benign thyroid nodule (not recorded which). Some clones in this sample may be carry-over from other donors' samples.

The V and J genes are TRBV11-3 and TRBJ2-7; D possibly matches TRBD1 or TRBD2 (5 bases each). Trimming pared 8 bases from V and 6 bases from J, leaving 14 bases between. Germline-derived CDR1 and CDR2 are SGHNT and YENEEA. This CDR3 has 12 amino acids. Here the CDR3 reads CASEVGRGEQYF. CDR3 nucleotides: TGTGCCAGCGAGGTGGGACGGGGCGAGCAGTACTTC.

The CDR3 region has the DNA TGCGCCAGCAGCTCTTTCGGGACAGGGGTCACCGGGGAGCTGTTTTTT. Encoded protein: CASSSFGTGVTGELFF. The chain links TRBV5-1 to TRBJ2-2; 10 bases are shared with TRBD1. Germline CDR1 and CDR2: SGHRS and YFSETQ. The CDR3 is made up of 16 amino acids. V was pared by 3 bases and J by 4 bases, with 6 bases of the junction left unmatched.

Regarding this clone: This may be a read error: a much more frequent sequence differs by one nucleotide. The rearrangement links TRBV11-1 to TRBJ2-3, with D uncertain. The germline V and J ends were trimmed by 3 bases and 1 base, with 11 bases remaining between them. The CDR3 contains 15 residues. The germline V gene has CDR1 SGHAT and CDR2 FQDESV (reference sequence). As DNA, the CDR3 is TGTGCCAGCAGCTTCTCCAGTGCCGGCACAGATACGCAGTATTTT. Amino acids: CASSFSSAGTDTQYF.

This clone was detected many times. V usage is TRBV11-2 and J usage is TRBJ1-1; the D is unclear. Trimming removed 5 bases from V and 1 base from J, with 5 bases in between. CDR1 is SGHAT and CDR2 is FQNNGV in the germline V gene. The CDR3 totals 12 residues. The CDR3 coding sequence is TGTGCCAGCAGCAAACCGAACACTGAAGCTTTCTTT. Residues: CASSKPNTEAFF.

This clone was detected a few times. This chain connects TRBV7-9 to TRBJ2-7; the match to TRBD1 covers 8 bases. V shed 11 bases, J shed 2 bases, and the junction held 8 bases outside the gene matches. Germline V gives CDR1 SEHNR, CDR2 FQNEAQ (reference sequence). The length of the CDR3 is 13 residues. CDR3 DNA sequence: TGTGCCCTCGACAGGGGAAGGCCCTACGAGCAGTACTTC. This encodes CALDRGRPYEQYF.

This clone was seen many times. This specimen includes other DNA sequences encoding the same CDR3. The gene calls are TRBV5-4 and TRBJ1-2, with 8 bases aligning to TRBD1. The CDR3 contains 13 residues. CDR1 SGHNT and CDR2 YYREEE come from the germline V gene (reference sequence). V was clipped by 4 bases and J by 8 bases; unmatched bases: 7. In nucleotides, the CDR3 is TGTGCCAGCAGCAAAGCAGGGGGCGAAGGCTACACCTTC. Protein: CASSKAGGEGYTF.

This clone was counted many times. The rearrangement joins TRBV5-6 to TRBJ2-3, with D unresolved. Germline assignment: CDR1 SGHDT and CDR2 YYEEEE. V gave up 4 bases and J gave up 3 bases, with 6 bases separating them. The CDR3 has 12 residues. The CDR3 DNA reads TGTGCCAGCAGCCAATATACAGATACGCAGTATTTT. Its protein is CASSQYTDTQYF.

With regard to this clone: Just one base apart from a much larger clone, this may be a read error. The V call is TRBV6-7, the J call TRBJ2-4; perhaps TRBD1 as D (6 bases). TRBV6-7 is marked as an open reading frame, function uncertain. CDR3 length: 14 amino acids. The V end was cut by 7 bases, the J end by 9 bases, with 19 bases between. The CDR3 region is CASNNLDSQIIQYF. CDR3 DNA sequence: TGTGCCAGCAACAACTTGGACAGCCAAATCATTCAGTACTTC.

The chain employs TRBV28 and TRBJ1-5; 10 nucleotides line up with TRBD1. This CDR3 comprises 15 residues. V lost 4 bases to trimming and J lost 5 bases; unmatched junction nucleotides: 5. Germline V gene sequence: CDR1 MDHEN, CDR2 SYDVKM. The CDR3 nucleotides are TGTGCCAGCAGTTACTTCGGGACAGGGGATCAGCCCCAGCATTTT. Its protein is CASSYFGTGDQPQHF.

V usage is TRBV20-1 and J usage is TRBJ1-5; D may be TRBD1 (5 bases). V lost 3 bases and J lost 7, with 19 bases in between. CDR3 size: 15 residues. Germline V gives CDR1 DFQATT, CDR2 SNEGSKA (reference sequence). CDR3 sequence: CSASGRGGVGQPQHF. CDR3 nucleotide sequence: TGCAGTGCTAGTGGACGGGGGGGGGTTGGACAGCCCCAGCATTTT.

Ten or more counts support this clone. V is TRBV7-9 and J is TRBJ1-1; D unclear. Germline V CDR1 and CDR2: SEHNR, FQNEAQ (reference sequence). The CDR3 is 13 residues long. Trimming took 1 base from V and 1 from J, leaving 4 bases between them. DNA of the CDR3: TGTGCCAGCAGCTTAGGGCAGAACACTGAAGCTTTCTTT. Encoded protein: CASSLGQNTEAFF.

This clone is judged medium-sized. The rearrangement joins TRBV12-5 to TRBJ2-1; TRBD1 matches 9 bases. Germline lookup yields CDR1 LGHNT and CDR2 FRNRAP. V shed 6 bases, J shed 5 bases, and the junction held 14 bases outside the gene matches. The length of the CDR3 is 17 residues. CDR3 bases: TGTGCTAGTGGCTCAGGGACAGGGTGGCTAGCCCACAATGAGCAGTTCTTC. Residues: CASGSGTGWLAHNEQFF.

This clone is medium-sized by share. The rearrangement links TRBV28 to TRBJ2-5, with unresolved D. Trimming left V 6 bases short and J 5 bases short, with 19 bases between. CDR3 size: 15 residues. The germline V gene has CDR1 MDHEN and CDR2 SYDVKM. CDR3 in DNA: TGTGCCAGCAGGGACCCACTGGATAGGCGGGAGACCCAGTACTTC. Protein sequence: CASRDPLDRRETQYF. The whole variable domain, filled in from reference TRBV28 and TRBJ2-5, reads DVKVTQSSRYLVKRTGEKVFLECVQDMDHENMFWYRQDPGLGLRLIYFSYDVKMKEKGDIPEGYSVSREKKERFSLILESASTNQTSMYLCASRDPLDRRETQYFGPGTRLLVL.

This clone was observed at least ten times. The chain recombines TRBV28 with TRBJ1-4; D unclear. Germline-derived CDR1 and CDR2 are MDHEN and SYDVKM. The CDR3 totals 17 residues. Trimming cost V 4 bases and J 0 bases, with 15 bases left between them. The CDR3 region has the DNA TGTGCCAGCAGTTCCCCGGGTCACCGGTCAACTAATGAAAAACTGTTTTTT. Amino acid sequence: CASSSPGHRSTNEKLFF.

By frequency in the sample, this clone is medium-sized. The V call is TRBV28, the J call TRBJ2-7; 11 bases map to TRBD1. After removal of 11 bases from V and 4 bases from J, the junction contained 10 bases not matched to a gene. CDR1 MDHEN and CDR2 SYDVKM come from the germline V gene. The CDR3 consists of 14 residues. As DNA, the CDR3 is TGTGCCGCAAAAACCGGGACAGGGGGTTACGAGCAGTACTTC. Its translation is CAAKTGTGGYEQYF. The full variable domain, its missing parts supplied by reference TRBV28 and TRBJ2-7, is DVKVTQSSRYLVKRTGEKVFLECVQDMDHENMFWYRQDPGLGLRLIYFSYDVKMKEKGDIPEGYSVSREKKERFSLILESASTNQTSMYLCAAKTGTGGYEQYFGPGTRLTVT.

This clone was detected many times. V is TRBV6-4 and J is TRBJ2-3; maybe TRBD2 (6 bases). The CDR3 extends over 20 amino acids. Germline CDR1 MRHNA, CDR2 SNTAGT. Trimming pared 8 bases from V and 1 base from J, leaving 31 bases between. The CDR3 DNA reads as TGTGCCAGCCTCACATCGGTCCCACGGATGGGTCCGGGGGGCACAGATACGCAGTATTTT. Translating it yields CASLTSVPRMGPGGTDTQYF.

This clone ranks as medium-sized (0.01 to 0.1%). The chain combines TRBV5-1 with TRBJ2-2; 9 bases line up with TRBD2. Unmatched junction bases numbered 7, after V lost 4 bases and J lost 3 bases. CDR1 and CDR2 (germline): SGHRS, YFSETQ. The CDR3 has 16 amino acids. The CDR3 DNA is TGCGCCAGCAGCCGGGGAATAGCGGGGGACACCGGGGAGCTGTTTTTT. This gives the protein CASSRGIAGDTGELFF.

By proportion, this clone is medium-sized. The V and J genes are TRBV4-1 and TRBJ2-1; TRBD2 matches 9 bases. Germline CDR1 reads MGHRA; CDR2 reads YSYEKL. This CDR3 has 15 residues. Unmatched junction bases numbered 9, after V lost 4 bases and J lost 8 bases. In nucleotides, the CDR3 is TGCGCCAGCAGCCCCTCAGGGACTAGCTTTGATGAGCAGTTCTTC. It yields the protein CASSPSGTSFDEQFF.

The chain is built from TRBV20-1 and TRBJ1-2; D might be TRBD1 (5 bases). The germline V and J ends were trimmed by 6 bases and 5 bases, with 16 bases remaining between them. The CDR3 runs to 13 residues. Germline V lookup: CDR1 DFQATT, CDR2 SNEGSKA (reference sequence). As DNA, the CDR3 is TGCAGTGCCACTGGGGGATCAGGATATGGCTACACCTTC. This translates into CSATGGSGYGYTF.

At least ten counts were recorded for this clone. The chain couples TRBV29-1 to TRBJ2-7; 8 positions agree with TRBD1. Germline assignment: CDR1 SQVTM and CDR2 ANQGSEA. The CDR3 spans 12 residues. The ends lost 7 bases at V and 3 bases at J; junction bases unmatched: 5. The CDR3 DNA reads TGCAGCGCAGAGACAGGGGACTACGAGCAGTACTTC. It codes for CSAETGDYEQYF.

This clone was observed at least ten times. V gene TRBV11-2 combines with J gene TRBJ1-1; 7 bases are shared with TRBD1. Per the germline V gene, CDR1 is SGHAT and CDR2 is FQNNGV. The CDR3 is 13 amino acids. The V gene end was trimmed by 5 bases and the J gene end by 7 bases; junction bases not matched to a gene: 7. CDR3 DNA: TGTGCCAGCAGCCTCTGGACAGGAGGTGAAGCTTTCTTT. Its protein product is CASSLWTGGEAFF.

This clone is termed medium-sized. The V gene is TRBV4-3, the J gene TRBJ2-3; D is unclear. The V gene lost 0 bases and the J gene lost 0 bases, with 7 bases spanning the gap. Germline lookup yields CDR1 LGHNA and CDR2 YSLEER. This CDR3 spans 15 amino acids. The CDR3 bases are TGCGCCAGCAGCCAAGATCGGCGGAGCACAGATACGCAGTATTTT. Translating it yields CASSQDRRSTDTQYF.

This clone was picked up a small number of times. V and J are TRBV12-5 and TRBJ1-1; D uncertain. The CDR3 has 16 residues. Trimming left V 6 bases short and J 2 bases short, with 19 bases between. CDR1 is LGHNT, CDR2 FRNRAP, per germline. CDR3 sequence: CASGSTLPGLNTEAFF. The DNA for the CDR3 is TGTGCTAGTGGCTCCACGTTACCGGGCCTTAACACTGAAGCTTTCTTT.

This clone occurred many times. Just one base apart from a much larger clone, this may be a read error. This specimen includes other DNA sequences encoding the same CDR3. The rearrangement links TRBV20-1 to TRBJ1-4; D unclear. Germline lookup yields CDR1 DFQATT and CDR2 SNEGSKA (reference sequence). The CDR3 runs to 15 residues. V was trimmed by 1 base and J by 2 bases, leaving 11 bases between them. CDR3 sequence (DNA): TGCAGTGCTAGAGGGAGAGGGTCGACTAATGAAAAACTGTTTTTT. It translates to CSARGRGSTNEKLFF.

This chain links TRBV7-6 with TRBJ2-7, with D possibly TRBD1 on 6 matching bases. Germline V lookup: CDR1 SGHVS, CDR2 FNYEAQ. The CDR3 has 15 amino acids. V gave up 5 bases and J gave up 0 bases, with 14 bases separating them. The CDR3 sequence: CASSPGQGISYEQYF. In DNA, the CDR3 is TGTGCCAGCAGCCCGGGACAAGGGATCTCCTACGAGCAGTACTTC.

By share, this clone counts as medium-sized. This sequence joins TRBV20-1 and TRBJ2-1; D not certain. V gave up 3 bases and J gave up 0 bases, with 12 bases separating them. The germline V gene encodes CDR1 DFQATT and CDR2 SNEGSKA (reference sequence). CDR3 size: 15 residues. The CDR3 loop is CSASPTWSSYNEQFF. The CDR3 DNA is TGCAGTGCTAGTCCGACTTGGAGCTCCTACAATGAGCAGTTCTTC.

The chain is built from TRBV11-3 and TRBJ2-2; 7 positions match TRBD2. Germline V gene lookup returns CDR1 SGHNT and CDR2 YENEEA. The CDR3 totals 15 residues. Losses at the gene ends were 5 bases for V and 7 bases for J; bases not matched to a gene: 10. CDR3 sequence: CASSMVAGLHGELFF. The CDR3, as DNA: TGTGCCAGCAGCATGGTAGCGGGCCTCCACGGGGAGCTGTTTTTT.

In DNA, the CDR3 is TGTGCCAGTAGTATCATATCAGGGTTCCCAGATACGCAGTATTTT. Amino acids: CASSIISGFPDTQYF. This chain uses TRBV19 with TRBJ2-3, with TRBD1 as a possible D gene (5 bases). The CDR3 covers 15 residues. Germline V gene data show CDR1 as LNHDA and CDR2 as SQIVND (reference sequence). V was trimmed by 3 bases and J by 4 bases, leaving 14 bases between them. Looking up the rest from reference TRBV19 and TRBJ2-3 gives the full variable domain: DGGITQSPKYLFRKEGQNVTLSCEQNLNHDAMYWYRQDPGQGLRLIYYSQIVNDFQKGDIAEGYSVSREKKESFPLTVTSAQKNPTAFYLCASSIISGFPDTQYFGPGTRLTVL.

This clone rates as medium-sized. Other DNA sequences in the same sample also yield this CDR3. The chain carries TRBV27 and TRBJ2-3; 7 bases are a match to TRBD2. This CDR3 region has 15 residues. CDR1 and CDR2 (germline): MNHEY, SMNVEV (reference sequence). V trimming: 2 bases; J trimming: 3 bases; junction bases outside the gene matches: 5. This CDR3 is CASSLMAGATDTQYF. The CDR3 DNA sequence: TGTGCCAGCAGTTTAATGGCGGGAGCAACAGATACGCAGTATTTT.

This clone was seen repeatedly, ten times or more. This chain uses TRBV14 with TRBJ2-1; TRBD2 is a possible D gene (6 bases). Trimming cost V 5 bases and J 3 bases, with 14 bases left between them. Germline V gene sequence: CDR1 SGHDN, CDR2 FVKESK. This CDR3 is built from 15 residues. CDR3 in amino acids: CASSGGTWGYNEQFF. The CDR3 region has the DNA TGTGCCAGCAGCGGCGGGACTTGGGGCTACAATGAGCAGTTCTTC. The full variable domain, in which reference TRBV14 and TRBJ2-1 provide the parts outside the CDR3, is EAGVTQFPSHSVIEKGQTVTLRCDPISGHDNLYWYRRVMGKEIKFLLHFVKESKQDESGMPNNRFLAERTGGTYSTLKVQPAELEDSGVYFCASSGGTWGYNEQFFGPGTRLTVL.